Each of the 7 T cell receptor beta chains below was sequenced from the same sample in a study of T cells in localized non-small cell lung cancer. Generated by immunoSEQ multiplex PCR, the TCRdb table keeps only in-frame clones and is missing some. This table has more than 20,000 clones, roughly 90% appearing once. This specimen was peripheral blood, taken before any cancer treatment. All receptors come from a male donor aged 60 or over with stage I squamous cell lung carcinoma.

About this clone: Its ends do not fully match the called genes, so a read error is possible. This chain uses TRBV7-8 with TRBJ1-5, with unresolved D. Germline CDR1 reads SGHVS; CDR2 reads FQNEAQ. CDR3 length: 14 residues. As DNA, the CDR3 is TGTGCCAGCAGATTAGACGAAATCAATCAGCCCCAGCATTTT. Its translation is CASRLDEINQPQHF.

This clone was counted a single time. The chain couples TRBV6-4 to TRBJ1-6; D uncertain. CDR1 is MRHNA and CDR2 is SNTAGT in the germline V gene. The CDR3 extends over 13 amino acids. V was clipped by 0 bases and J by 9 bases, with 6 bases between them. The CDR3 DNA reads TGTGCCAGCAGTGACTCAGGGTTTTCACCCCTCCACTTT. This encodes CASSDSGFSPLHF.

The chain carries TRBV7-8 and TRBJ1-4; D remains unclear. CDR1 and CDR2 from the germline V gene are SGHVS and FQNEAQ. V shed 1 base and J shed 8 bases, with 8 bases lying between them. The CDR3 extends over 13 amino acids. The CDR3 DNA reads as TGTGCCAGCAGCTTAGGACCCTTCGAAAAACTGTTTTTT. Translated: CASSLGPFEKLFF.

The V gene is TRBV6-1, the J gene TRBJ1-1, with a weak D call TRBD1 (5 bases). Germline V gene data show CDR1 as MNHNS and CDR2 as SASEGT. The CDR3 loop spans 16 amino acids. Trimming took 2 bases from V and 0 from J, leaving 13 bases between them. The CDR3: CASSETRDFMNTEAFF. As DNA, the CDR3 is TGTGCCAGCAGTGAAACGAGGGACTTCATGAACACTGAAGCTTTCTTT.

J is TRBJ1-1 and V is TRBV7-9; a possible D gene is TRBD1 (5 bases). Trimming took 0 bases from V and 3 from J, leaving 8 bases between them. Germline assignment: CDR1 SEHNR and CDR2 FQNEAQ (reference sequence). The CDR3 spans 14 residues. The CDR3 region is CASSLAAGDTEAFF. In DNA form, the CDR3 reads TGTGCCAGCAGCTTAGCGGCGGGGGACACTGAAGCTTTCTTT.

The J gene is TRBJ2-6, the V gene TRBV6-6; 10 bases line up with TRBD1. The CDR3 loop spans 16 amino acids. V dropped 6 bases and J dropped 2; count of bases not matched to a gene: 4. Germline CDR1 reads MNHNY; CDR2 reads SVGAGI (reference sequence). CDR3 DNA: TGTGCCAGCAGAGGGACAGGGGTAGCTGGGGCCAACGTCCTGACTTTC. Its protein product is CASRGTGVAGANVLTF.

The gene calls are TRBV6-1 and TRBJ2-7; D uncertain. V gave up 2 bases and J gave up 1 base, with 6 bases separating them. Germline values: CDR1 MNHNS, CDR2 SASEGT. This CDR3 comprises 13 residues. Here the CDR3 reads CASSEIGSYEQYF. Written as DNA, the CDR3 is TGTGCCAGCAGTGAAATAGGGTCCTACGAGCAGTACTTC.